The rows below give T cell receptor beta chains drawn from one sample of a study of blood T cells in healthy people across ages. From the 5' RACE reads, TCRdb called clonotypes with MiXCR, one entry per CDR3 protein. The sample has 750,000 or so distinct CDR3 sequences, 20% to 30% seen once. This sample also appeared in a second study, on T cells of mothers and their children.

What was sequenced was blood. The receptor set was obtained from a boy aged 5 to 17 in good health. Each CDR3 is given with its conserved first and last residue. D genes are given only for firm matches. Clone size appears in some rows only: once, few, many, or a class for an expanded clone.

j_call	v_call	d_call	cdr3_length	clone_size	cdr3_aa	cdr3_nt
TRBJ2-5	TRBV5-1	.	13	.	CASSLATVETQYF	TGCGCCAGCAGCTTGGCCACAGTAGAGACCCAGTACTTC
TRBJ2-7	TRBV27	.	13	.	CASSYGSTFEQYF	TGTGCCAGCAGCTACGGGAGTACGTTCGAGCAGTACTTC
TRBJ2-1	TRBV10-3	.	15	.	CAIRAIRDQDNEQFF	TGTGCCATCAGGGCTATCCGGGACCAAGACAATGAGCAGTTCTTC
TRBJ2-7	TRBV20-1	.	13	.	CSVILGFNYEQYF	TGCAGTGTGATACTTGGCTTTAACTACGAGCAGTACTTC
TRBJ2-7	TRBV7-9	.	13	few	CASSHRPSYEQYF	TGTGCCAGCAGCCACCGGCCATCCTACGAGCAGTACTTC
TRBJ1-1	TRBV12-3/TRBV12-4	.	13	.	CASSLHQDTEAFF	TGTGCCAGCAGTCTCCATCAGGACACTGAAGCTTTCTTT
TRBJ2-7	TRBV20-1	TRBD1	15	.	CSAQGWDRLSYEQYF	TGCAGTGCTCAGGGGTGGGACAGACTCTCCTACGAGCAGTACTTC
TRBJ1-6	TRBV5-1	.	14	.	CASNLDSFGSPLHF	TGCGCCAGCAACCTCGACAGCTTTGGTTCACCCCTCCACTTT
TRBJ2-7	TRBV4-3	TRBD2	16	.	CASSQGASGGMDEQYF	TGCGCCAGCAGCCAAGGGGCGAGCGGGGGGATGGACGAGCAGTACTTC
TRBJ1-3	TRBV5-1	TRBD1	17	.	CASSPGVSTGYGNTIYF	TGCGCCAGCAGCCCCGGGGTCTCGACAGGGTATGGAAACACCATATATTTT
TRBJ2-5	TRBV11-3	TRBD1	16	few	CASSAGTGGSQETQYF	TGTGCCAGCAGCGCAGGGACAGGGGGGTCCCAAGAGACCCAGTACTTC
TRBJ2-5	TRBV7-3	.	13	.	CASRAPGEETQYF	TGTGCCAGCAGAGCTCCTGGGGAAGAGACCCAGTACTTC
TRBJ2-7	TRBV20-1	TRBD2	12	.	CSAREGLAYQYF	TGCAGTGCTAGGGAAGGACTAGCGTACCAGTACTTC
TRBJ1-2	TRBV6-5	.	11	few	CASSFAGDYTF	TGTGCCAGCAGTTTCGCAGGGGACTACACCTTC
TRBJ1-2	TRBV3-1	TRBD1	16	.	CASTFSGTGTFYGYTF	TGTGCCAGCACCTTTTCCGGGACAGGCACCTTCTATGGCTACACCTTC
TRBJ2-5	TRBV6-6	.	13	few	CASSYSMDMGQYF	TGTGCCAGCAGTTACTCGATGGATATGGGGCAGTACTTC
TRBJ2-1	TRBV7-9	TRBD2	16	.	CASSLAAAGGHNEQFF	TGTGCCAGCAGCTTAGCTGCAGCGGGGGGCCACAATGAGCAGTTCTTC
TRBJ2-7	TRBV7-2	.	13	.	CASSPPDGYEQYF	TGTGCCAGCAGCCCTCCGGACGGATACGAGCAGTACTTC
TRBJ2-7	TRBV5-5	.	16	few	CASSLALQLSYYEQYF	TGTGCCAGCAGCTTGGCCCTACAACTTTCGTACTACGAGCAGTACTTC
TRBJ1-1	TRBV29-1	.	12	.	CSVEEGITEAFF	TGCAGCGTTGAAGAGGGAATCACTGAAGCTTTCTTT
TRBJ2-3	TRBV12-3/TRBV12-4	.	15	few	CASSLSESSTDTQYF	TGTGCCAGCAGTTTATCTGAATCTAGCACAGATACGCAGTATTTT
TRBJ2-7	TRBV5-1	.	15	.	CASSLEPGGDYEQYF	TGCGCCAGCAGCTTAGAGCCCGGAGGGGATTACGAGCAGTACTTC
TRBJ2-4	TRBV7-9	.	16	few	CASSLAAADSQNIQYF	TGTGCCAGCAGCCTAGCTGCGGCGGACAGTCAAAACATTCAGTACTTC
TRBJ2-5	TRBV10-3	.	12	.	CAISDLQETQYF	TGTGCCATCAGTGACCTCCAAGAGACCCAGTACTTC
TRBJ1-1	TRBV2	.	14	few	CASIPRAANTEAFF	TGTGCCAGCATCCCCCGGGCGGCGAACACTGAAGCTTTCTTT
TRBJ2-7	TRBV7-2	.	15	once	CAGSLVRQTEYEQYF	TGTGCCGGCAGCTTAGTAAGGCAGACCGAATACGAGCAGTACTTC
TRBJ2-1	TRBV3-1	TRBD2	12	.	CASSQEVAGPTF	TGTGCCAGCAGCCAGGAGGTAGCGGGACCTACATTC
TRBJ2-2	TRBV6-1	.	13	.	CASSRARTGELFF	TGTGCCAGCAGTCGCGCCAGGACCGGGGAGCTGTTTTTT
TRBJ2-5	TRBV20-1	.	14	.	CSASWRPLEETQYF	TGCAGTGCTAGTTGGCGGCCGCTAGAAGAGACCCAGTACTTC
TRBJ2-1	TRBV20-1	TRBD2	14	.	CSATPSGGAFEQFF	TGCAGTGCTACGCCTAGCGGGGGGGCTTTTGAGCAGTTCTTC
TRBJ2-5	TRBV7-2	.	19	few	CASSLVLAWRSDLQETQYF	TGTGCCAGCAGCTTAGTTCTCGCTTGGAGGTCCGACCTCCAAGAGACCCAGTACTTC
TRBJ2-1	TRBV3-1	.	12	.	CASSLLLNEQFF	TGTGCCAGCAGCTTACTTCTCAATGAGCAGTTCTTC
TRBJ2-1	TRBV7-2	.	16	.	CASSPRGASAYNEQFF	TGTGCCAGCAGCCCCCGGGGGGCTAGCGCTTACAATGAGCAGTTCTTC
TRBJ2-5	TRBV4-1	.	16	.	CASSPRHEAGQETQYF	TGCGCCAGCAGCCCCAGGCACGAGGCTGGCCAAGAGACCCAGTACTTC
TRBJ2-7	TRBV7-9	.	12	.	CASSLVPWEQYF	TGTGCCAGCAGCTTAGTTCCGTGGGAGCAGTACTTC
TRBJ2-5	TRBV5-6	.	12	few	CASSTKQETQYF	TGTGCCAGCAGCACCAAGCAAGAGACCCAGTACTTC
TRBJ2-1	TRBV15	.	14	few	CATLDSRLINEQFF	TGTGCCACCTTGGACAGCAGACTGATCAATGAGCAGTTCTTC
TRBJ1-1	TRBV7-9	.	15	few	CASSPRLDSNTEAFF	TGTGCCAGCAGCCCCCGACTCGATTCGAACACTGAAGCTTTCTTT
TRBJ1-1	TRBV6-2/TRBV6-3	.	13	few	CASSYSWNTEAFF	TGTGCCAGCAGTTACTCCTGGAACACTGAAGCTTTCTTT
TRBJ1-2	TRBV4-2	TRBD1	16	.	CASSQGETGGFYGYTF	TGTGCCAGCAGCCAAGGCGAAACAGGGGGTTTCTATGGCTACACCTTC
TRBJ2-1	TRBV12-3/TRBV12-4	.	17	.	CASSLVLGKSPSNEQFF	TGTGCCAGCAGTTTAGTCCTCGGGAAATCTCCAAGCAATGAGCAGTTCTTC
TRBJ1-1	TRBV5-1	.	15	.	CASSLGGPMNTEAFF	TGCGCCAGCAGCTTGGGGGGGCCCATGAACACTGAAGCTTTCTTT
TRBJ2-3	TRBV11-2	.	15	few	CASSALAFSTDTQYF	TGTGCCAGCAGCGCTCTAGCGTTCAGCACAGATACGCAGTATTTT
TRBJ1-1	TRBV14	.	12	.	CASSPLNAEAFF	TGTGCCAGCAGCCCACTGAACGCTGAAGCTTTCTTT
TRBJ2-1	TRBV7-9	TRBD2	14	few	CASRASGIRYEQFF	TGTGCCAGCCGCGCTAGCGGGATCCGCTATGAGCAGTTCTTC
TRBJ2-2	TRBV27	TRBD2	16	.	CASSLVLATNTGELFF	TGTGCCAGCAGTTTGGTACTAGCGACGAACACCGGGGAGCTGTTTTTT
TRBJ2-5	TRBV18	.	14	.	CASSPVLAGETQYF	TGTGCCAGCTCACCAGTCTTGGCAGGAGAGACCCAGTACTTC
TRBJ2-1	TRBV11-2	.	14	few	CAGSFISPPNEQFF	TGTGCCGGCAGCTTCATATCTCCCCCCAATGAGCAGTTCTTC
TRBJ1-2	TRBV5-5	TRBD1	17	few	CASSPWGGGALYYGYTF	TGTGCCAGCAGCCCCTGGGGAGGGGGCGCCTTATACTATGGCTACACCTTC
TRBJ1-2	TRBV5-5	.	14	.	CASSSDSSNCGYTF	TGTGCCAGCAGCTCCGACAGTTCTAACTGTGGCTACACCTTC
TRBJ2-1	TRBV20-1	TRBD1	15	.	CSAIVRDRGSNEQFF	TGCAGTGCTATCGTCCGGGACAGGGGGTCCAATGAGCAGTTCTTC
TRBJ2-3	TRBV7-9	TRBD1	15	.	CASEMDTGGTDTQYF	TGTGCCAGCGAAATGGATACAGGGGGCACAGATACGCAGTATTTT